This T cell receptor (beta chain) emerged from a study of human T cells and chemical hapten exposure (dated by TCRdb to the early 2020s). Background on the whole study: For sensitization, 2% DPC in acetone was applied to a roughly 2 cm by roughly 2 cm area of upper inner arm skin. Weekly therapeutic DPC doses were additionally applied to the scalp of patients throughout the roughly 25-week study period. Patch testing was performed on the upper back with Finn chambers containing 0.01% DPC, and the patch tests were scored after 6 days according to International Contact Dermatitis Research Group standards. The mostly female patient cohort included alopecia areata with under or over 50% scalp involvement, alopecia totalis and alopecia universalis. Libraries were pooled for sequencing, and variation in per-sample TCR yields was attributed mainly to small differences in library volumes within the pool. This study followed changes in the peripheral blood TCR repertoire in vivo during primary and secondary sensitization of alopecia patients to the hapten diphenylcyclopropenone (DPC). Patient blood was sampled pre-sensitization (week 0) and at 2, 6 and about 24 weeks after DPC sensitization. For TCR sequencing, blood came from over 25 alopecia patients at anywhere from one to four time points (pre-sensitization, 2, 6 and 24 weeks).

Broader findings and caveats from the paper: A positive correlation was found between the number of PT1 expanded TCRs and patch test score, with significance reached at thresholds 8, 16 and 32 but not 4. Significantly more large CDR3 similarity clusters were formed by expanded TCRs than by pre-sensitization or healthy control sets, consistent with antigen-driven responses. Because all patients had alopecia, a presumed autoimmune disease, the immune response of the patients might differ from that of healthy individuals. The number of TCRs above 1 in 1000 frequency did not change with DPC sensitization; there was no evidence of global repertoire structure alterations. Repeated subsampling changed both the strength of the expansion versus patch-test correlation and the threshold at which the correlation became significant.

As for this clonotype: Its cognate antigen has yet to be identified. Base qualities are not provided; no much larger clone lies one nucleotide away.

This sample's treatment or condition label indicates: therapeutic diphenylcyclopropenone sensitization with weekly scalp DPC. Blood at each patch-test visit was drawn before the patch test was applied. Eligible patients were aged 18 to 70, diagnosed with alopecia, deemed suitable for DPC therapy, and excluded if pregnant. Total RNA was extracted from unfractionated whole blood that had been collected in Tempus Blood RNA tubes. Library preparation attached unique molecular identifiers to individual cDNA molecules for quantitative, reproducible TCR counting. From each blood RNA sample, both TCR alpha and TCR beta chains were sequenced. As for the original processing: Samples had a median of about 96,000 TCRs, with a range from about 23,224 to 700,000. V, J and CDR3 annotation of the TCR reads was performed with the Decombinator software suite. Every sample was subsampled to the same number of TCRs (28,000) for the PS versus PT1 abundance plots. TCRs were defined as expanded if absent before sensitization and observed at least eight times at the 2-week time point. The public reads were run again by TCRdb, first through fastp at Q25 and then through MiXCR, and only productive beta chains were kept. For every CDR3 protein sequence, its rows merge into one entry that carries the most common genes and DNA. In this record, the V and J calls reflect TCRdb's handling and not the investigators' own analysis. This sample is represented by several thousand distinct CDR3 sequences; roughly 50% of them were singletons. The top ten constitute 3.2% of the sample.

Taken from the germline V gene, the CDR1 and CDR2 loops are KGHSH and LQKENI. Including cysteine and phenylalanine, the CDR3 has 13 amino acids. Of all the DNA, just the CDR3 is kept, 39 bases in frame from base 1. Relative to germline, V is 0 bases shorter and J is 4 bases shorter, with 1 base between their ends. The sequence was collected from an adult with alopecia areata. Some clones in this sample may be carry-over from other donors' samples. This table probably holds off-target reads from a library built for another chain. The sequencing here drew on whole blood, taken before DPC sensitization or 2, 6, or about 24 weeks after (not recorded which). The rearranged segments are TRBV18 and TRBJ2-6; the D gene remains uncertain. The DNA reads as follows: TGTGCCAGCTCACCACCCGGGGCCAACGTCCTGACTTTC. This yields the protein CASSPPGANVLTF.